This entry describes one T cell receptor (beta chain). Its antigen is currently not known. Qualities for individual bases were not recorded, and no much larger clone is one base off. The germline V gene provides CDR1 SGHDT and CDR2 YYEEEE. Reading from cysteine to phenylalanine, the CDR3 counts 14 amino acids. The retained sequence is limited to the CDR3, 42 bases, with the frame set at the first base. At the junction V is shortened by 0 bases and J by 7 bases, with 10 bases in between. The library relied on the immunoSEQ multiplex PCR assay. For the multiplex PCR, a mixture combining 60 forward primers for TCR Vbeta segments and 13 reverse primers for TCR Jbeta segments was used. Amplification of the CDR3 region of rearranged TCR beta genes was performed with a multiplex PCR assay on genomic DNA. The Illumina HiSeq System was used to sequence the amplified TCR beta libraries as 87-base-pair reads. The authors processed their data as follows. Across the 500 to 700 repertoires, a later analysis counted about 81 million unique TCR beta chains, roughly 11 million of which were shared by at least two donors. Raw reads were error-corrected and collapsed into unique sequences by a nearest-neighbor algorithm in which closely related sequences were merged to remove PCR and sequencing errors. Alignment of CDR3 sequences to IMGT reference sequences was used to assign V, D and J gene segments. For a sequence to be retained, at least a six-nucleotide match to both a V gene segment and a J gene segment was required. A rearrangement was called productive if the CDR3 had no stop codons and remained in frame with V and J, and every other rearrangement was called non-productive. Following IMGT convention, CDR3 was defined as the stretch from the second conserved V-encoded cysteine to the conserved J-encoded phenylalanine. The earlier analysis of about 560 of the donors excluded any sequence lacking an unambiguous match to a single V gene segment. An earlier analysis of some 610 of the donors called V segments functional above 56.7% productive rearrangements and segregating when the between-donor standard deviation exceeded 5%. A statistical classification framework was built for diagnosing cytomegalovirus status from the catalog of TCR beta chain sequences. In a later analysis, TCR nucleotide sequences were compared against IMGT/GENE-DB human TR gene sequences so that V and J genes could be assigned. A later analysis assigned CDR3 sequences and most-parsimonious VDJ recombination scenarios with the TCRdist pipeline. In a later analysis, each TCR beta chain was defined by its CDR3 amino acid sequence together with its V-gene family, and reads without a unique V-gene family were excluded. A later analysis removed 550 to 650 highly shared, low-generation-probability nucleotide sequences to deal with suspected cross-contamination and a sequencing artifact. A later analysis calculated a clonal expansion index for each public chain from normalized within-repertoire ranks of inferred template counts. In a later analysis, generation probabilities were computed with a VDJ recombination model fitted to out-of-frame rearrangements, and the resulting probabilities were checked against IGoR. In a later analysis, hypergeometric tests were used to score TCR-TCR, TCR-HLA and TCR-CMV co-occurrence, with a repertoire-size bias correction applied to TCR pairs. In a later analysis, false discovery rates were estimated by permuting HLA or CMV assignments 20 times. In a later analysis, co-occurring TCRs were grouped using DBSCAN, with TCRdist sequence similarity added in when clustering inside HLA-allele-positive subsets. Repertoires with fewer than 30,000 or more than 120,000 public chains were left out of co-occurrence clustering, as were five repertoires with anomalous nucleotide sharing. Sourced from immuneACCESS, this table was stored by TCRdb with only in-frame sequences that have V and J called. A share of the clones is absent; for the studies checked, an unresolved V gene accounts for under half, and the remainder has no known explanation. That table is the source of V, J and clone size, and D and trimming were worked out from the DNA. The sample contains 100,000 to 150,000 clones, over 65% of them found a single time. The ten largest make up 15% to 20% of the sample.

The sample comes from a study of cytomegalovirus exposure and HLA in healthy donors (dated by TCRdb to the late 2010s). Regarding the study in general: According to an earlier analysis of 587 of the donors, roughly 180 million T cells yielded 117 million unique TCR beta sequences and 276 Gb of sequence data. Approximately 310 gigabases of sequencing data and roughly 90 million unique TCR sequences were included in an early release covering 500 to 750 HLA-typed donors. Among the roughly 430 genotyped donors, approximately 76% belonged to the genetic ancestry cluster associated with self-reported Caucasian donors. The study aimed to test whether cataloging public T cell receptors could reveal signatures of past pathogen exposure. The study profiled the T cell repertoires of 550 to 700 subjects by immunosequencing and related them to cytomegalovirus serostatus. Besides the first cohort of 666 subjects, a separate validation cohort made up of 120 different subjects was used. The study combined high-throughput TCR immunosequencing, statistical association of individual TCRs with disease status, and machine learning to predict cytomegalovirus infection status. In a later analysis, previously published TCR beta repertoires from 666 donors were re-analyzed and high-resolution HLA genotyping was added so that TCR occurrence patterns could be studied. The later analysis used no new phenotypic data to find candidate immune exposures, relying instead on TCR beta sequences and their occurrence across donors. An earlier analysis of around 540 of the donors applied high-throughput TCR beta sequencing to assess whether each TCR beta V gene segment acted as functional or pseudogenic. Donor age, sex, ethnicity and CMV serostatus were compiled together with the repertoire data. In a later genetic analysis, genome-wide SNP genotypes for about 55% of the roughly 700 donors were used, and that subset was treated as a discovery cohort. Every discovery cohort repertoire had been produced on one sequencing platform. Class I and class II HLA loci were covered by the typing at four-digit resolution. Typing coverage varied by locus: roughly 629-640 donors for A, B, C, DRB1 and DQB1; roughly 520 for DQA1; over 600 for DPA1; approximately 490 for DPB1. About 5 DR-DQ haplotypes were handled as single units for association and clustering, since linkage in the cohort was strong. Among about 410 genotyped donors of the cohort, an average of approximately 240,000 unique TCR beta nucleotide sequences was sequenced per donor, of which about 19% were non-productive.

In total, 500 to 700 healthy bone marrow donors made up the cohort. At the time of sampling, all cohort members were nominally healthy, though unrecorded immune exposures were likely present. The donor was CMV seropositive and belonged to the group of 250 to 300 seropositive cohort members. A peripheral blood sample was collected from each donor, and TCR beta sequencing was performed on peripheral blood mononuclear cells. The Qiagen DNeasy Blood Extraction Kit was used to extract genomic DNA from the blood cell samples. Overall results and qualifications from the work: The authors suggested that the approach could potentially be generalized to other disease states and immunological phenotypes. The cohort was sequenced for TCR beta chains only, and without alpha or paired-chain data the features that could be detected were limited. Some IMGT-functional V segments, including TRBV6-2 and TRBV6-3, could not be distinguished by the 87-base-pair reads and were therefore excluded. A further reported finding was that TCR beta sequences accurately predicted the HLA-A and HLA-B alleles for most subjects in the first cohort. An association between a missense DCLRE1C variant and V-gene and J-gene trimming of TCR beta chains was found in a later genetic analysis and replicated in an independent cohort. The earlier analysis of fewer than 750 of the donors excluded about 16 rarely observed V segments, including chromosome 9 orphons, because counts were too low. Compared with the approximately 670-donor mean, donors in an Asian-associated ancestry cluster had fewer N-insertions in productive TCRs, according to a later genetic analysis. According to a later analysis, most CMV-associated TCR beta chains appeared to be HLA-restricted, and the HLA associations seemed to be driven largely by CMV exposure. The only immune exposure information available for the cohort was CMV serostatus. Cytomegalovirus status was reported to be diagnosed by the classifier with high specificity and sensitivity in both the original and validation cohorts. Compared with equally common non-associated chains, HLA-associated TCR beta chains in a later analysis were more clonally expanded and had lower generation probabilities. A total of fewer than 200 TCR beta chains were listed by the study as associated with cytomegalovirus. Correlated functional status among segregating V segments might be attributable to linkage disequilibrium, but an unknown experimental factor could not be ruled out. Because HLA typing was missing for some donors at each locus, association tests included only the typed subset. A later analysis reported that several top co-occurrence clusters appeared linked to parvovirus B19, influenza, CMV and Epstein-Barr virus. Three of the identified cytomegalovirus-associated TCR beta chains were confirmed in vitro to be specific for cytomegalovirus antigens. In an earlier analysis of roughly 500 of the donors, most TCR beta V segments appeared in productive rearrangements about 87% or about 30% of the time, broadly matching IMGT annotations. Strong co-occurrence of HLA alleles, especially DR and DQ, made assigning TCR associations to individual alleles difficult. In a later analysis, TCR association rates were found to vary across HLA loci, with the most associated TCRs seen for DRB1 alleles and the fewest for HLA-C alleles. Most TCR sequences were observed very rarely across donors, whereas some public TCRs were present in many individuals. Specific HLA alleles were associated with about 17,000 TCR beta sequences at a false discovery rate of 0.05 in a later analysis. The sequencing pipeline was judged likely to have produced a cluster of highly shared sequence variants as a technical artifact. The presence/absence analyses assumed that sequencing depth was roughly uniform across donors, and that assumption may not be true.

The sequence was obtained from a man aged 18-30 years in good health and CMV-seropositive. The sample taken for sequencing was PBMCs. This chain is built from TRBV5-6 and TRBJ1-4; matching of 5 bases hints at TRBD1 as the D gene. The sequenced DNA is TGTGCCAGCAGCTTGGGCCAGGGCGGTGAAAAACTGTTTTTT. The resulting protein is CASSLGQGGEKLFF.